The rows below give T cell receptor beta chains drawn from one sample of a study of patients and donors after allogeneic stem cell transplantation. TCRdb reprocessed the RT-PCR reads via MiXCR and lists one record per CDR3 protein. The table lists some 960,000 distinct CDR3 sequences, more than 15% of them singletons. Specimen: blood, either unsorted or a sorted T cell fraction (not recorded which). These receptors were collected from a human donor who was either an allogeneic HSCT recipient or a stem cell or donor lymphocyte infusion donor (not recorded which). It is not recorded whose cells these are; they may come from a transplant donor. Both conserved end residues are trimmed from each CDR3.

j_call v_call cdr3_aa
TRBJ2-1 TRBV27 ASSSPLLAEQF
TRBJ2-7 TRBV20-1 SARQTGSSYEQY
TRBJ1-2 TRBV5-1 ASSLTREVGYT
TRBJ1-1 TRBV7-9 ASSRFGGANTEAF
TRBJ2-1 TRBV20-1 SAPGGTNEQF
TRBJ2-1 TRBV24-1 ATSDLSGSTYEQF
TRBJ2-1 TRBV10-3 ATLRARDNEQF
TRBJ2-2 TRBV20-1 SAIQNSNTGELF
TRBJ2-2 TRBV11-1 ASTAGTSGGLYTGELF
TRBJ2-3 TRBV5-1 ASKGQGETDTQY
TRBJ2-7 TRBV7-3 ASSLNYGAYEQY
TRBJ1-2 TRBV24-1 ATSETGTGYGYT
TRBJ1-2 TRBV20-1 SASSRVVNYGYT
TRBJ2-5 TRBV20-1 SARDLGGKKTQY
TRBJ2-7 TRBV20-1 SAKRGRGPYEQY
TRBJ2-3 TRBV7-2 ASSAGTGGKTDTQY
TRBJ2-3 TRBV12-3/TRBV12-4 ASSLASGRTDTQY
TRBJ2-7 TRBV5-1 ASSLVVGTYEQY
TRBJ1-1 TRBV10-3 AINTGGRDEAF
TRBJ2-3 TRBV27 ASSSLVSNLDTQY
TRBJ1-1 TRBV5-1 ASRQNTEAF
TRBJ1-2 TRBV7-2 ASALQGGSYGYT
TRBJ1-2 TRBV4-1 ASSQDRGPPGYT
TRBJ1-3 TRBV20-1 SASRGISGFSGNTIY
TRBJ2-7 TRBV25-1 ASSGDRYYEQY
TRBJ2-5 TRBV5-1 ASSLVSREETQY
TRBJ1-1 TRBV12-3/TRBV12-4 ASSPDSYTEAF
TRBJ1-1 TRBV18 ASSPGSVEEAF
TRBJ2-5 TRBV2 ASIESWGKGSGETQY
TRBJ1-5 TRBV6-5 ASSYDRVGNQPQH
TRBJ1-1 TRBV4-3 ASSQIGGLSTEAF
TRBJ2-2 TRBV4-2 ASSQQHLGELF
TRBJ2-1 TRBV4-3 ASSQGGFSYNEQF
TRBJ2-6 TRBV20-1 SVHNKNSGANVLT
TRBJ2-2 TRBV6-5 ASSYRQGGTGELF
TRBJ2-1 TRBV12-3/TRBV12-4 AGRLGPYNEQF
TRBJ1-2 TRBV25-1 ASSDPLANYGYT
TRBJ2-6 TRBV4-3 ASSQDPMVSGANVLT
TRBJ2-1 TRBV12-3/TRBV12-4 ASRVGRTSTYNEQF
TRBJ2-5 TRBV18 ASTTELQETQY
TRBJ2-3 TRBV4-2 ASSQDWDSGPDTQY